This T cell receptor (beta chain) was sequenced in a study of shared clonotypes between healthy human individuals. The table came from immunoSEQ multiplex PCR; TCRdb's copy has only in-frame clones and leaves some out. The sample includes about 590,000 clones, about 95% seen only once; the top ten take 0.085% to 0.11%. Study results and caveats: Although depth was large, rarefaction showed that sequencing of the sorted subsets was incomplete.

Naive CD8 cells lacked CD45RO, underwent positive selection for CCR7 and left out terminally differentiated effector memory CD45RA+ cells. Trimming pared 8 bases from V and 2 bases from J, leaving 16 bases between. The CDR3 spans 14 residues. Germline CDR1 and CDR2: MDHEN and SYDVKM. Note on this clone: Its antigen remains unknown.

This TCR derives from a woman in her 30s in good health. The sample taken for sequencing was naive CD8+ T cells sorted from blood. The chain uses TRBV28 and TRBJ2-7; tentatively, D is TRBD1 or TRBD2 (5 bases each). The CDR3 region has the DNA TGTGCCAGCCAACCGGGGCTGGGAGCCTACGAGCAGTACTTC. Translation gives CASQPGLGAYEQYF.